Presented here are 5 T cell receptor beta chains from one specimen sequenced in a study of early T cells in non-severe SARS-CoV-2 infection (dated by TCRdb to the early 2020s). Libraries were prepared through 5' RACE. Sequencing relied on a NextSeq 500. TCRdb reran the public reads through fastp at Q25 and MiXCR, keeping productive beta chains. Under each unique CDR3 protein, matching rows form one entry showing the most common genes and DNA. The sample table contains tens of thousands of distinct CDR3 sequences; only one count was recorded for 13% of them. The ten largest account for about a tenth of the sample. The sequencing used whole blood, collected at baseline. Receptor source: an adult who was a healthcare worker with PCR-confirmed SARS-CoV-2 infection or an uninfected control (not recorded which).

CDR3 amino acids: CASSSEINTEAFF. The CDR3 nucleotides are TGTGCCAGCAGCTCAGAGATCAACACTGAAGCTTTCTTT. The chain uses TRBV7-9 and TRBJ1-1, with D unclear. The V and J ends lost 4 bases and 2 bases respectively, with 8 bases between them. The germline V gene has CDR1 SEHNR and CDR2 FQNEAQ (reference sequence). CDR3 size: 13 residues.

The chain combines TRBV6-1 with TRBJ2-3, with 7 bases fitting TRBD1. Losses at the gene ends were 8 bases for V and 3 bases for J; bases not matched to a gene: 5. This CDR3 has 13 amino acids. Germline lookup yields CDR1 MNHNS and CDR2 SASEGT. The DNA for the CDR3 is TGTGCCAGCGACAGGGCTGTAACAGATACGCAGTATTTT. This translates into CASDRAVTDTQYF.

The chain recombines TRBV6-5 with TRBJ2-3, with TRBD2 matching over 7 bases. This CDR3 spans 16 amino acids. V shed 7 bases, J shed 6 bases, and the junction held 16 bases outside the gene matches. The V gene's germline CDR1 is MNHEY and CDR2 SVGAGI. The DNA for the CDR3 is TGTGCCAGCACCCCTTTCCTAGCGGTTGGAGGGGATACGCAGTATTTT. Translated: CASTPFLAVGGDTQYF.

This clonotype was observed a handful of times. This sequence joins TRBV28 and TRBJ1-2; TRBD1 agrees at 9 bases. Trimming removed 5 bases from V and 7 bases from J; junction bases left unmatched: 5. The CDR3 covers 13 residues. The germline CDR1 and CDR2 sequences are MDHEN and SYDVKM. The CDR3 reads CASSTDRGFGYTF. The CDR3 DNA sequence: TGTGCCAGCAGTACGGACAGGGGATTTGGCTACACCTTC.

This clonotype was seen at least ten times. The chain couples TRBV6-6 to TRBJ1-4, with 9 bases identical to TRBD1. Germline CDR1 is MNHNY and CDR2 is SVGAGI (reference sequence). The CDR3 is 14 amino acids. V lost 2 bases to trimming and J lost 12 bases; unmatched junction nucleotides: 7. CDR3 sequence reads: CASSYVTGGAELFF. The CDR3 DNA is TGTGCCAGCAGTTACGTTACAGGGGGCGCGGAACTGTTTTTT.